The T cell receptor (beta chain) under discussion was sequenced for a study of T cell clonality in common variable immunodeficiency. This clone was picked up many times. The antigen remains unidentified. The read terminates 3 residues ahead of where the CDR3 ends, so the germline J gene completes it. The CDR3 is made up of 14 amino acids. Losses at the gene ends were 5 bases for V and 5 bases for J; bases not matched to a gene: 8. Germline V gene data show CDR1 as SGHTA and CDR2 as FQGTGA. Repertoires were generated with immunoSEQ multiplex PCR, while TCRdb's copy carries only in-frame clones and drops some. Recorded here are about 34,000 clones, with no singletons, and the ten leading clones hold 28%. Overall study results and limits: Fewer deletions and N-nucleotide insertions were reportedly seen in common variable immunodeficiency TCR beta sequences.

Sequenced material: peripheral blood mononuclear cells. This TCR was recovered from a human donor with common variable immunodeficiency. This chain connects TRBV7-3 to TRBJ2-5; TRBD2 aligns across 7 bases. CDR3 amino acids: CASSRGGSGETQYF. Partial CDR3 DNA: TGTGCCAGCAGCCGTGGCGGGAGCGGGGAGACC.